The clone carrying this TCR beta chain has more than one count but fewer than ten. What it recognizes is unknown. These data originate in a study of early T cells in non-severe SARS-CoV-2 infection. Study observations and caveats: Anti-spike CD8 responses were favored in VDJdb matching, and private and CD4 specificities were missed.

V shed 2 bases and J 13 bases; nucleotides not matched to a gene: 6. The CDR3 extends over 12 amino acids. From germline, CDR1 is MDHEN and CDR2 SYDVKM. Tagging with unique molecular identifiers was applied to individual cDNA molecules. TCRdb re-analysed the 5' RACE reads in MiXCR, keeping a single row per CDR3 protein. The profile covers tens of thousands of distinct CDR3 sequences, with 6% to 7% appearing a single time and around 8% taken by the ten largest. Specimen: whole blood. This receptor was obtained from an adult who was a healthcare worker with PCR-confirmed SARS-CoV-2 infection or an uninfected control (not recorded which). The chain is built from TRBV28 and TRBJ2-7; 9 positions match TRBD1. The CDR3 DNA reads TGTGCCAGCAGTTTAGGGGACAGGGCCCTTTACTTC. It codes for CASSLGDRALYF.